This T cell receptor (beta chain) was sequenced during a study of T cell responses to AZD1222 COVID-19 vaccine. This table comes from immunoSEQ multiplex PCR, and its TCRdb copy is limited to in-frame clones, with some not included. The table shows 150,000 or so clones, with around 89% occurring only once. The V and J ends lost 3 bases and 7 bases respectively, with 6 bases between them. The CDR3 sequence is 11 residues long. Germline V gene lookup returns CDR1 MDHEN and CDR2 SYDVKM. This receptor was identified in an adult who received the MenACWY meningococcal vaccine as a control. The sample here was peripheral blood, taken 28 days after the second dose of the MenACWY control vaccine. The chain has TRBV28 and TRBJ1-2, with no clear D. CDR3 residues: CASSFTIGYTF. CDR3 coding DNA: TGTGCCAGCAGTTTCACGATTGGCTACACCTTC.